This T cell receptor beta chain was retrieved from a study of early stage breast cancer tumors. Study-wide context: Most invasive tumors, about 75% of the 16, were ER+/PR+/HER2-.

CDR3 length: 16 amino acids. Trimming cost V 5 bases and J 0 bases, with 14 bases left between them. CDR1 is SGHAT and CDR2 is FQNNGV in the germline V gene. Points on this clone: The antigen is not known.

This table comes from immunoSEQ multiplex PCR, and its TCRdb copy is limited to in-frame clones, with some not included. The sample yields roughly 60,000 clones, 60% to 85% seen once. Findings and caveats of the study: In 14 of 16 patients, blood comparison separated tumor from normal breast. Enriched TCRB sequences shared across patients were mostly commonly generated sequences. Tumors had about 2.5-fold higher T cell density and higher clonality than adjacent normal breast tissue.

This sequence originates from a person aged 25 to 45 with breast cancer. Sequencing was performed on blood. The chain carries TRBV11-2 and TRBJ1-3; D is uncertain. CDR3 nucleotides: TGTGCCAGCAGCCTTATCGGCCCGAACTCTGGAAACACCATATATTTT. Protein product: CASSLIGPNSGNTIYF. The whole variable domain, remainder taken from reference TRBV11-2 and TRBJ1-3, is EAGVAQSPRYKIIEKRQSVAFWCNPISGHATLYWYQQILGQGPKLLIQFQNNGVVDDSQLPKDRFSAERLKGVDSTLKIQPAKLEDSAVYLCASSLIGPNSGNTIYFGEGSWLTVV.